The clone carrying this T cell receptor beta chain was picked up a small number of times. Its antigen is unknown. Expressed TCRB transcripts were sequenced because the isolated RNA had all been reverse transcribed beforehand. Method: immunoSEQ multiplex PCR; TCRdb's copy keeps in-frame clones and lacks some. The data show 200,000 to 250,000 clones, around 9.6% seen once. These data originate in a study of beta chain features in type 1 diabetes. Looking at the study overall: When patients were set against healthy donors, age, gender and cell yields were similar. Study-wide points: When VDJ junctions were examined, type 1 diabetes patients showed fewer insertions and more deletions. Unsettled here was the matter of whether HLA type influences TCRB rearrangement.

CDR3 size: 16 residues. Germline V gene lookup returns CDR1 SGHNT and CDR2 YYREEE (reference sequence). The V end lost 1 base, the J end lost 6 bases, and 19 bases lay between the germline ends. Source material: naive CD4+ T cells from blood. The receptor comes from a young woman in good health. The V and J genes are TRBV5-4 and TRBJ1-1; TRBD1 is a possible D gene (5 bases). The CDR3 sequence: CASSLSRAGKYAEAFF. In DNA, the CDR3 is TGTGCCAGCAGCTTGAGTCGGGCAGGGAAGTACGCTGAAGCTTTCTTT.